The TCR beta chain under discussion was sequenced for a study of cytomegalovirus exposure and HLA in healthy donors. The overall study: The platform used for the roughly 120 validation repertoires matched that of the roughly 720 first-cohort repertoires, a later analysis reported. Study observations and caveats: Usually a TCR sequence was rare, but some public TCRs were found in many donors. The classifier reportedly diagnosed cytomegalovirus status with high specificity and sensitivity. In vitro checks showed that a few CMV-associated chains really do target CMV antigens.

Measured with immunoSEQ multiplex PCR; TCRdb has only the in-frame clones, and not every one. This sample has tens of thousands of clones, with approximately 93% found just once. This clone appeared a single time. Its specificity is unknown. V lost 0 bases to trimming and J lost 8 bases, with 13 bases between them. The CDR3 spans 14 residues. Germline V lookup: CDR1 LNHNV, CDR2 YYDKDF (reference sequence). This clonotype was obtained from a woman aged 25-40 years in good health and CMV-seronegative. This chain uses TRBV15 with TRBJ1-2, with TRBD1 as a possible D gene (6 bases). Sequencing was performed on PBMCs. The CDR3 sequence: CATSREGRGEGYTF. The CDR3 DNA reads TGTGCCACCAGCAGAGAGGGCAGGGGAGAGGGCTACACCTTC.